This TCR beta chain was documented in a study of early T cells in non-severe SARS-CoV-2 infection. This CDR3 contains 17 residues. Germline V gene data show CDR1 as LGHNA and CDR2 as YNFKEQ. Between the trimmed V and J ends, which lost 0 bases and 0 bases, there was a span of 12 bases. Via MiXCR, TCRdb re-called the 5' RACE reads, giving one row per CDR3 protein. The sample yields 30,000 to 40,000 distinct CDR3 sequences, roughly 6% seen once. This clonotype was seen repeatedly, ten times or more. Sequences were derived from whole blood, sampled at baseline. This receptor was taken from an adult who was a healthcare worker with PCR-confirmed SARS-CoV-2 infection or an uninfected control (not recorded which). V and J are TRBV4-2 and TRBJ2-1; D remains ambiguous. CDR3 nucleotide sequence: TGTGCCAGCAGCCAAGATAAAGGCTTCGGCTCCTACAATGAGCAGTTCTTC. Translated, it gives CASSQDKGFGSYNEQFF.